Each of the 20 T cell receptor beta chains below was sequenced from the same sample in a study of resident and recirculating memory T cells in vitiligo. The assay was immunoSEQ multiplex PCR, and TCRdb's table has in-frame clones only and misses some. The sample shows tens of thousands of clones, about 89% of them seen only once. Sequencing was done on a sample of blood. Receptors were obtained from a male donor with vitiligo.

The chain has TRBV11-3 and TRBJ2-7; 8 bases line up with TRBD1. This CDR3 has 14 residues. Germline V gene sequence: CDR1 SGHNT, CDR2 YENEEA. Unmatched junction bases numbered 7, after V lost 3 bases and J lost 6 bases. The CDR3 DNA sequence: TGTGCCAGCAGCTTCCGGACAGGGCTGGGCGAGCAGTACTTC. Translating gives CASSFRTGLGEQYF.

Only a few counts were recorded for this clone. The genes are TRBV5-1 and TRBJ1-1; TRBD1 matches at 7 bases. Germline lookup yields CDR1 SGHRS and CDR2 YFSETQ. CDR3 length: 14 amino acids. V trimming: 2 bases; J trimming: 0 bases; junction bases outside the gene matches: 1. The CDR3 reads CASSFTGVNTEAFF. CDR3 bases: TGCGCCAGCAGCTTCACAGGGGTGAACACTGAAGCTTTCTTT.

CDR3 nucleotide sequence: TGCGCCAGCAGCTTGACAGGGGAAGGCTACACCTTC. Amino acids: CASSLTGEGYTF. V is TRBV5-1 and J is TRBJ1-2; 7 nucleotides line up with TRBD1. CDR3 length equals 12 residues. Germline values: CDR1 SGHRS, CDR2 YFSETQ. The V and J ends lost 1 base and 8 bases, in that order; junction bases with no gene match: 2.

The J gene is TRBJ2-5, the V gene TRBV7-2; 8 bases agree with TRBD1. V dropped 3 bases and J dropped 5; count of bases not matched to a gene: 8. This CDR3 has 15 amino acids. Germline V gene sequence: CDR1 SGHTA, CDR2 FQGNSA. The CDR3 DNA sequence: TGTGCCAGCAGCTTCCCGGACAGGGAGGACGAGACCCAGTACTTC. Encoded protein: CASSFPDREDETQYF.

The chain is built from TRBV19 and TRBJ2-2, with TRBD1 matching over 9 bases. Germline-derived CDR1 and CDR2 are LNHDA and SQIVND (reference sequence). The V and J ends lost 5 bases and 1 base, in that order; junction bases with no gene match: 5. The CDR3 consists of 16 residues. CDR3 nucleotides: TGTGCCAGTAGTCGCGACAGGGGGTGGAACACCGGGGAGCTGTTTTTT. This encodes CASSRDRGWNTGELFF.

This clone was picked up one time. The chain uses TRBV4-1 and TRBJ2-7, with 7 bases fitting TRBD2. This CDR3 has 15 amino acids. Germline assignment: CDR1 MGHRA and CDR2 YSYEKL. Losses at the gene ends were 1 base for V and 3 bases for J; bases not matched to a gene: 6. The DNA of the CDR3 is TGCGCCAGCAGCCAAGGGCAGGGCGGGGGCTACGAGCAGTACTTC. Its protein is CASSQGQGGGYEQYF.

The chain is built from TRBV5-6 and TRBJ2-7; 11 nucleotides line up with TRBD1. V shed 3 bases, J shed 4 bases, and the junction held 3 bases outside the gene matches. CDR3 size: 14 residues. Germline lookup yields CDR1 SGHDT and CDR2 YYEEEE. The DNA of the CDR3 is TGTGCCAGCAGCTGGGGACAGGGGGGGTACGAGCAGTACTTC. It yields the protein CASSWGQGGYEQYF.

This chain links TRBV7-9 with TRBJ1-6, with 7 nucleotides matching TRBD1. The trim removed 3 bases at V and 7 bases at J, leaving 3 bases unmatched. The CDR3 is 14 residues long. Germline loops: CDR1 SEHNR, CDR2 FQNEAQ (reference sequence). Here the CDR3 reads CASSFTGVNSPLHF. CDR3 bases: TGTGCCAGCAGCTTTACAGGGGTCAATTCACCCCTCCACTTT.

The chain is built from TRBV9 and TRBJ2-1; D perhaps matches TRBD2 (6 bases). CDR1 SGDLS and CDR2 YYNGEE come from the germline V gene. The V end lost 0 bases, the J end lost 8 bases, and 15 bases lay between the germline ends. There are 15 residues in the CDR3. The CDR3 spells CASSVVASGVDEQFF. The DNA for the CDR3 is TGTGCCAGCAGCGTAGTGGCTTCGGGAGTCGATGAGCAGTTCTTC.

The V gene is TRBV28, the J gene TRBJ2-4, with D possibly TRBD1 on 5 matching bases. The CDR3 has 14 amino acids. The V end was cut by 3 bases, the J end by 9 bases, with 15 bases between. The germline V gene encodes CDR1 MDHEN and CDR2 SYDVKM. CDR3 amino acids: CASSLFAGKGIQYF. For the CDR3, the DNA is TGTGCCAGCAGTTTGTTTGCAGGGAAGGGCATTCAGTACTTC.

This chain uses TRBV15 with TRBJ1-2; maybe TRBD1 (5 bases). V lost 1 base, J lost 4 bases, and 10 bases lay in between. Germline V gene lookup returns CDR1 LNHNV and CDR2 YYDKDF (reference sequence). The CDR3 covers 14 residues. The CDR3 DNA reads as TGTGCCACCAGCAGAGGCCAGGACATCTATGGCTACACCTTC. Translation: CATSRGQDIYGYTF. The full variable domain, with the rest looked up from reference TRBV15 and TRBJ1-2, is DAMVIQNPRYQVTQFGKPVTLSCSQTLNHNVMYWYQQKSSQAPKLLFHYYDKDFNNEADTPDNFQSRRPNTSFCFLDIRSPGLGDTAMYLCATSRGQDIYGYTFGSGTRLTVV.

The V call is TRBV29-1, the J call TRBJ2-3, with TRBD2 matching over 14 bases. Unmatched junction bases numbered 6, after V lost 4 bases and J lost 3 bases. The V gene's germline CDR1 is SQVTM and CDR2 ANQGSEA. The CDR3 is 16 residues long. In nucleotides, the CDR3 is TGCAGCGTTGGAGGGACTAGCGGGGGTGCGACAGATACGCAGTATTTT. It is translated as CSVGGTSGGATDTQYF.

The CDR3 spells CASSIWGLTYEQYF. CDR3 in DNA: TGTGCCAGTAGTATCTGGGGGCTGACCTACGAGCAGTACTTC. The V call is TRBV19, the J call TRBJ2-7; weak D call: TRBD1 (6 bases). In germline, CDR1 is LNHDA, CDR2 SQIVND (reference sequence). V shed 3 bases and J shed 2 bases, with 11 bases lying between them. This CDR3 spans 14 amino acids. The whole variable domain, filled in from reference TRBV19 and TRBJ2-7, reads DGGITQSPKYLFRKEGQNVTLSCEQNLNHDAMYWYRQDPGQGLRLIYYSQIVNDFQKGDIAEGYSVSREKKESFPLTVTSAQKNPTAFYLCASSIWGLTYEQYFGPGTRLTVT.

The chain recombines TRBV2 with TRBJ2-2; D remains unclear. Per the germline V gene, CDR1 is SNHLY and CDR2 is FYNNEI. The V gene lost 3 bases and the J gene lost 1 base, with 6 bases spanning the gap. The CDR3 is 14 amino acids. The CDR3 protein is CASSDLLNTGELFF. The DNA of the CDR3 is TGTGCCAGCAGTGATCTCCTGAACACCGGGGAGCTGTTTTTT.

The chain uses TRBV27 and TRBJ1-1; D remains unclear. Germline V gene data show CDR1 as MNHEY and CDR2 as SMNVEV (reference sequence). V was trimmed by 7 bases and J by 1 base, leaving 10 bases between them. The CDR3 runs 13 residues. This chain's CDR3 is CASTFRGNTEAFF. The CDR3 DNA reads as TGTGCCAGCACCTTCAGAGGGAACACTGAAGCTTTCTTT.

The V and J genes are TRBV6-1 and TRBJ2-5, with D maybe TRBD2 (7 bases). Per germline, CDR1 MNHNS and CDR2 SASEGT. This CDR3 is built from 15 residues. V shed 1 base and J shed 5 bases, with 14 bases lying between them. Written as DNA, the CDR3 is TGTGCCAGCAGTGAAGAGGGGGGGGGAGTGGAGACCCAGTACTTC. Translating gives CASSEEGGGVETQYF.

The CDR3 reads CASTKFIAGTLSTDTQYF. The CDR3 coding sequence is TGTGCCAGCACCAAGTTCATAGCGGGGACTCTTAGCACAGATACGCAGTATTTT. The genes are TRBV27 and TRBJ2-3; TRBD2 agrees at 8 bases. V lost 7 bases and J lost 0; bases outside the gene matches: 15. Per the germline V gene, CDR1 is MNHEY and CDR2 is SMNVEV (reference sequence). There are 18 residues in the CDR3.

The V call is TRBV29-1, the J call TRBJ2-5, with D perhaps matching TRBD1 (5 bases). The last part of the DNA fits TRBJ2-7 better; the J call may be wrong. CDR3 size: 12 residues. CDR1 is SQVTM and CDR2 is ANQGSEA in the germline V gene. CDR3 residues: CSVGDSVYEQYF. The CDR3 DNA sequence: TGCAGCGTTGGTGACAGTGTATACGAGCAGTACTTC.

This clone was seen only once. This chain links TRBV19 with TRBJ1-5; no clear D. This CDR3 is 15 amino acids long. V was trimmed by 7 bases and J by 4 bases, leaving 17 bases between them. The germline V gene encodes CDR1 LNHDA and CDR2 SQIVND (reference sequence). Here the CDR3 reads CASTRAVGGNQPQHF. CDR3 bases: TGTGCCAGTACCCGAGCGGTGGGAGGTAATCAGCCCCAGCATTTT.

V gene TRBV9 combines with J gene TRBJ1-2; D gene uncertain. Trimming pared 4 bases from V and 5 bases from J, leaving 6 bases between. Germline CDR1 is SGDLS and CDR2 is YYNGEE. This CDR3 is 11 amino acids long. CDR3 nucleotide sequence: TGTGCCAGCAGCAGGGAGTATGGCTACACCTTC. Translating it yields CASSREYGYTF.